The source of this T cell receptor (beta chain) is a study of regulatory T cells in long-lasting Graves disease. Study as a whole: Treatment with antithyroid drugs for over 5 years, together with positive TSH receptor antibodies, meant persistent Graves' disease.

Study-wide results and caveats: Favoring TRBV28, TRBJ1-2 and TRBJ2-5 was a feature seen in persistent disease. Examination was confined to peripheral blood, excluding thyroid tissue.

Indicated time point: persistent/refractory GD, antithyroid drugs over 5 years with positive TRAb. There was RNA extracted from PBMCs, and the TCR library was made from it. The CDR3 covers 17 residues. The germline CDR1 and CDR2 sequences are SGHTS and YDEGEE. Trimming cost V 0 bases and J 4 bases; bases outside gene matches: 11. A remark on this clonotype: No antigen is known for it.

Through Arm-PCR of CDR3 regions and iRepertoire HTBI primers, TCR beta libraries were built. Per the authors' pipeline: Across all samples, just over 60 TRBV segments and roughly 14 TRBJ segments were identified. In TCRdb, the multiplex PCR reads were re-called with MiXCR into one record per CDR3 protein. The V and J calls were not made by the authors but by TCRdb's processing. The data hold about 470,000 distinct CDR3 sequences, with around 21% observed a single time. This receptor was identified in a female donor with Graves disease. Sequenced here: peripheral blood mononuclear cells (PBMCs), sampled when the disease was refractory, from a patient treated with antithyroid drugs. The J gene is TRBJ1-1, the V gene TRBV5-8; TRBD1 aligns across 8 bases. CDR3 protein: CASSLGRTGLIRTEAFF. The CDR3 nucleotides read TGTGCCAGCAGCTTGGGACGGACAGGGCTGATACGCACTGAAGCTTTCTTT.